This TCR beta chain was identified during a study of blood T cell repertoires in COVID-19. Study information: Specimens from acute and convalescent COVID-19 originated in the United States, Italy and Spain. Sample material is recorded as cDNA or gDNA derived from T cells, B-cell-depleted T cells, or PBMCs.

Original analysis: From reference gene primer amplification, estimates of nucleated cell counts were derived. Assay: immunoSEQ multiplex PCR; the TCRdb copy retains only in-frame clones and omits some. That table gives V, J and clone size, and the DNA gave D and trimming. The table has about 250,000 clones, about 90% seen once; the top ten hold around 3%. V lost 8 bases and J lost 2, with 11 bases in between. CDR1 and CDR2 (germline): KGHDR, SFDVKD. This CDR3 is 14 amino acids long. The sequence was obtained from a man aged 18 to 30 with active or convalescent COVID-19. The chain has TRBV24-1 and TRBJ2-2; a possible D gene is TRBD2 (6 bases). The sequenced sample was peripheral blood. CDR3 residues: CATTSGPNTGELFF. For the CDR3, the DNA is TGTGCCACCACGAGCGGGCCAAACACCGGGGAGCTGTTTTTT.